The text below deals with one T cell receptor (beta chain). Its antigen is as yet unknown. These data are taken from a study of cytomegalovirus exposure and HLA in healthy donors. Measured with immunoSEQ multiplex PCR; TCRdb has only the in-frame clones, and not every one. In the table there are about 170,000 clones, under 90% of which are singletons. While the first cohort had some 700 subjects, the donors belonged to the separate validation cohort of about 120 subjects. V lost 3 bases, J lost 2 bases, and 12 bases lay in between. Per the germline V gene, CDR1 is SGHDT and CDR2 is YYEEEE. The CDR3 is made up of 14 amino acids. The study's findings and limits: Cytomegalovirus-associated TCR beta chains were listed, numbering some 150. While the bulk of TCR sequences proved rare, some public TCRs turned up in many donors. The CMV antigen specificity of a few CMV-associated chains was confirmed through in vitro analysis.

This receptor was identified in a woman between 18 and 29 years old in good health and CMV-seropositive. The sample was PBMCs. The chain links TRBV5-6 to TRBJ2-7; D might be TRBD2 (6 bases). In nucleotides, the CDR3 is TGTGCCAGCAGCTCCGGGACTGGACCCTACGAGCAGTACTTC. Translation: CASSSGTGPYEQYF. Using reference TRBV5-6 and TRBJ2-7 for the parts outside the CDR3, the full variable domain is DAGVTQSPTHLIKTRGQQVTLRCSPKSGHDTVSWYQQALGQGPQFIFQYYEEEERQRGNFPDRFSGHQFPNYSSELNVNALLLGDSALYLCASSSGTGPYEQYFGPGTRLTVT.